The sample holds a few counts of the clone carrying this T cell receptor delta chain. With a far larger clone one base away, a read error is the likely cause. This sample is part of a study of gamma-delta T cells after stem cell transplantation. V was clipped by 3 bases and J by 4 bases; unmatched bases: 16. The CDR3 is made up of 17 amino acids. Germline V gene data show CDR1 as GEAIGNYY and CDR2 as EKD. TCRdb fed the RT-PCR reads into CATT to redo clone calling. The table lists some 500 delta-chain clones, about 16% of them singletons. Sequenced input: gamma-delta T cells. This sequence originates from a human donor. It is not recorded whose cells these are; they may come from a transplant donor. This chain uses TRDV2 with TRDJ1; 7 bases align to TRDD3. The CDR3 DNA reads as TGTGCCTGTGACGCCGTACTGGGGCGACAACAAAACGATAAACTCATCTTT. It yields the protein CACDAVLGRQQNDKLIF.